Shown below are 28 T cell receptor beta chains from a single sample sequenced in a study of CD8 T cells in ankylosing spondylitis. One entry per CDR3 protein, called by TCRdb with MiXCR from the 5' RACE reads. The sample holds about 360,000 distinct CDR3 sequences, 20% seen once. Sample: blood, either unsorted or a sorted T cell fraction (not recorded which). The receptors stem from a male donor with ankylosing spondylitis or in good health (not recorded which).

This clonotype came up many times. The V and J genes are TRBV7-6 and TRBJ1-2; 7 bases fit TRBD1. J lost 8 bases, V lost 8 bases, and 8 bases had no gene match. The CDR3 runs 12 residues. CDR1 and CDR2 from the germline V gene are SGHVS and FNYEAQ. Here the CDR3 reads CASGPGGRGYTF. In DNA, the CDR3 is TGTGCCAGCGGGCCAGGGGGAAGGGGCTACACCTTC.

This chain joins TRBV11-2 and TRBJ2-7; TRBD1 aligns across 8 bases. With 4 bases clipped from V and 0 bases from J, the junction kept 5 bases outside the gene matches. The V gene's germline CDR1 is SGHAT and CDR2 FQNNGV. The CDR3 has 15 amino acids. CDR3 amino acids: CASSSGQGGSYEQYF. The DNA of the CDR3 is TGTGCCAGCAGCTCCGGACAGGGTGGCTCCTACGAGCAGTACTTC.

Comments on this clonotype: Because the CDR3's place on the DNA is in doubt, the DNA is left out and the CDR3 is given as listed by TCRdb. CDR3: CASSQDFGPGGLSTDTQYF. This chain connects TRBV3-1 to TRBJ2-3; TRBD1 is taken as the D call from the table, unchecked against the DNA. Both ends counted, the CDR3 spans 19 residues. Germline assignment: CDR1 LGHDT and CDR2 YNNKEL (reference sequence).

This clonotype was observed many times. The CDR3 bases are TGTGCCAGCAGTTTGGGGAGCAATGAGCAGTTCTTC. As protein: CASSLGSNEQFF. The J gene is TRBJ2-1, the V gene TRBV7-9; perhaps TRBD2 as D (5 bases). The germline V gene has CDR1 SEHNR and CDR2 FQNEAQ (reference sequence). The CDR3 contains 12 residues. Trimming cost V 6 bases and J 6 bases, with 9 bases left between them. Based on the CDR3 plus reference TRBV7-9 and TRBJ2-1, the full variable domain is DTGVSQNPRHKITKRGQNVTFRCDPISEHNRLYWYRQTLGQGPEFLTYFQNEAQLEKSRLLSDRFSAERPKGSFSTLEIQRTEQGDSAMYLCASSLGSNEQFFGPGTRLTVL.

CDR3 nucleotides: TGTGCCAGCAGCCCTCCGGACAGGGGGGCTGAGACCCAGTACTTC. Protein sequence: CASSPPDRGAETQYF. The chain joins TRBV12-3 or TRBV12-4 to TRBJ2-5; TRBD1 agrees at 10 bases. This CDR3 has 15 residues. J was trimmed by 5 bases and V by 6 bases; bases with no gene match: 9.

V gene TRBV6-2 or TRBV6-3 combines with J gene TRBJ2-7, with a weak D call TRBD2 (6 bases). The V gene's germline CDR1 is MNHEY and CDR2 SVGEGT. Deletions cut 6 bases from V and 5 bases from J, with 14 bases between. This CDR3 comprises 13 residues. The CDR3: CASSPAGSDEQYF. CDR3 nucleotides: TGTGCCAGCAGCCCCGCGGGGTCGGACGAGCAGTACTTC.

This clonotype was counted between two and nine times. The chain links TRBV9 to TRBJ2-2; D may correspond to TRBD1 or TRBD2 (6 bases each). The CDR3 runs to 13 residues. The V gene's germline CDR1 is SGDLS and CDR2 YYNGEE. V lost 4 bases to trimming and J lost 4 bases, with 8 bases between them. CDR3 protein: CASSKGGTGELFF. The CDR3 DNA sequence: TGTGCCAGCAGCAAGGGGGGCACCGGGGAGCTGTTTTTT. Based on the CDR3 plus reference TRBV9 and TRBJ2-2, the full variable domain is DSGVTQTPKHLITATGQRVTLRCSPRSGDLSVYWYQQSLDQGLQFLIQYYNGEERAKGNILERFSAQQFPDLHSELNLSSLELGDSALYFCASSKGGTGELFFGEGSRLTVL.

This chain uses TRBV7-9 with TRBJ2-5; possible D gene TRBD1, 6 bases. This CDR3 comprises 15 residues. The germline gives CDR1 SEHNR, CDR2 FQNEAQ (reference sequence). The V end lost 5 bases, the J end lost 4 bases, and 17 bases lay between the germline ends. The CDR3 protein is CASSLSTGQPETQYF. The CDR3 bases are TGTGCCAGCAGCCTATCGACAGGACAGCCAGAGACCCAGTACTTC.

The chain is built from TRBV19 and TRBJ2-3, with no clear D. Trimming left V 3 bases short and J 0 bases short, with 7 bases between. The CDR3 contains 14 residues. Germline V gene lookup returns CDR1 LNHDA and CDR2 SQIVND (reference sequence). CDR3: CASSIYGSTDTQYF. CDR3 DNA sequence: TGTGCCAGTAGTATTTATGGTAGCACAGATACGCAGTATTTT.

This sequence joins TRBV2 and TRBJ2-7; 9 bases line up with TRBD1. Trimming cost V 5 bases and J 0 bases; bases outside gene matches: 14. There are 18 residues in the CDR3. Per germline, CDR1 SNHLY and CDR2 FYNNEI. The CDR3 spells CASSFRDRAHLSSYEQYF. CDR3 in DNA: TGTGCCAGCAGTTTCCGGGACAGGGCCCATCTAAGCTCCTACGAGCAGTACTTC.

The chain employs TRBV12-3 or TRBV12-4 and TRBJ2-3; D call uncertain. Deletions cut 0 bases from V and 5 bases from J, with 15 bases between. The CDR3 is 16 amino acids. The CDR3 loop reads CASSLALRVWRDTQYF. For the CDR3, the DNA is TGTGCCAGCAGTTTAGCTTTAAGGGTTTGGAGAGATACGCAGTATTTT.

CDR3 residues: CASRLQGAGELFF. Written as DNA, the CDR3 is TGTGCCAGCCGACTACAGGGGGCCGGGGAGCTGTTTTTT. The chain uses TRBV6-1 and TRBJ2-2, with 8 bases lining up with TRBD1. CDR1 is MNHNS, CDR2 SASEGT, per germline. The CDR3 sequence is 13 residues long. V lost 8 bases and J lost 6; bases outside the gene matches: 5.

CDR3 region: CASSSLSDSSYNEQFF. The CDR3 DNA reads as TGTGCCAGCAGCTCGCTCTCTGACAGCTCCTACAATGAGCAGTTCTTC. This chain connects TRBV13 to TRBJ2-1, with D possibly being TRBD1 (5 bases). Germline V CDR1 and CDR2: PRHDT, FYEKMQ (reference sequence). The ends were cut back, 4 bases at V and 0 bases at J, with 13 bases in the middle. This CDR3 spans 16 amino acids.

V and J are TRBV27 and TRBJ2-2, with D hard to call. CDR1 is MNHEY and CDR2 is SMNVEV in the germline V gene (reference sequence). The CDR3 covers 13 residues. With 3 bases removed from V and 6 bases from J, the gap between germline ends came to 8 bases. The CDR3 sequence: CASSLEYAGELFF. DNA for the CDR3: TGTGCCAGCAGTTTGGAGTACGCCGGGGAGCTGTTTTTT.

This clonotype was seen a handful of times. The rearrangement joins TRBV5-1 to TRBJ2-1; 7 bases match TRBD1. The CDR3 consists of 17 residues. Trimming took 0 bases from V and 0 from J; bases not matched to a gene: 6. Germline V lookup: CDR1 SGHRS, CDR2 YFSETQ. The CDR3 is CASSLERQGSSYNEQFF. The CDR3 region has the DNA TGCGCCAGCAGCTTGGAGAGACAGGGCAGCTCCTACAATGAGCAGTTCTTC.

This clonotype appeared a few times. The chain carries TRBV9 and TRBJ1-1; 7 bases map to TRBD1. The CDR3 has 15 amino acids. The J segment lost 2 bases and the V segment lost 3 bases, leaving 7 bases of the junction unmatched. Germline V lookup: CDR1 SGDLS, CDR2 YYNGEE. CDR3 amino acids: CASSDRDSFNTEAFF. The DNA of the CDR3 is TGTGCCAGCAGCGATCGGGACAGCTTTAACACTGAAGCTTTCTTT.

This clonotype was seen more than once but under ten times. The V and J genes are TRBV6-6 and TRBJ2-7; possibly TRBD1 for D (7 bases). The germline CDR1 and CDR2 sequences are MNHNY and SVGAGI (reference sequence). The V and J ends lost 5 bases and 6 bases respectively, with 14 bases between them. There are 13 residues in the CDR3. The CDR3 bases are TGTGCCAGCAGTACAGGGACAGCGGGCGAGCAGTACTTC. Translating it yields CASSTGTAGEQYF.

This chain links TRBV12-3 or TRBV12-4 with TRBJ2-2; maybe TRBD1 (6 bases). The length of the CDR3 is 12 residues. The V and J ends lost 5 bases and 7 bases respectively, with 8 bases between them. The CDR3 loop is CASSPGVGELFF. The CDR3 coding sequence is TGTGCCAGCAGTCCAGGGGTCGGGGAGCTGTTTTTT.

This clonotype was detected only a few times. The genes are TRBV20-1 and TRBJ2-7, with 7 positions matching TRBD2. V trimming: 6 bases; J trimming: 2 bases; junction bases outside the gene matches: 10. Germline CDR1 and CDR2: DFQATT and SNEGSKA (reference sequence). CDR3 length: 14 residues. The CDR3 coding sequence is TGCAGTGCCCGGGGGGACCTAAGTCCCTACGAGCAGTACTTC. It translates to CSARGDLSPYEQYF.

The J gene is TRBJ2-7, the V gene TRBV6-2 or TRBV6-3, with 9 bases lining up with TRBD2. The CDR3 spans 16 residues. Germline loops: CDR1 MNHEY, CDR2 SVGEGT. V was pared by 6 bases and J by 1 base, with 10 bases of the junction left unmatched. CDR3 residues: CASSAILAGYSYEQYF. CDR3 DNA sequence: TGTGCCAGCAGCGCAATTCTAGCGGGATATTCCTACGAGCAGTACTTC.

This clonotype was seen a few times. The chain recombines TRBV2 with TRBJ2-1, with a tentative D call TRBD1 (5 bases). The germline V and J ends were trimmed by 3 bases and 6 bases, with 18 bases remaining between them. The CDR3 runs to 16 residues. CDR1 and CDR2 (germline): SNHLY, FYNNEI. In DNA form, the CDR3 reads TGTGCCAGCAGTGAGGGCCAGGGTTTAACCTCCAATGAGCAGTTCTTC. Its translation: CASSEGQGLTSNEQFF.

This clonotype showed up just a few times. The CDR3, as DNA: TGCGCCAGCAGTGAGTCACGGGCGGGGGGGCCCAATACGCAGTATTTT. It specifies CASSESRAGGPNTQYF. The rearrangement links TRBV10-2 to TRBJ2-3, with 9 bases aligning to TRBD2. Per the germline V gene, CDR1 is WSHSY and CDR2 is SAAADI. The CDR3 contains 16 residues. Unmatched junction bases numbered 8, after V lost 0 bases and J lost 7 bases.

This clonotype was counted once. This chain joins TRBV19 and TRBJ2-7; 8 bases are shared with TRBD1. V was clipped by 3 bases and J by 5 bases; unmatched bases: 6. The CDR3 totals 14 residues. Looked up from germline, CDR1 is LNHDA and CDR2 is SQIVND (reference sequence). CDR3 coding DNA: TGTGCCAGTAGTATCGGCAGGGGGCAAAACGAGCAGTACTTC. Translation gives CASSIGRGQNEQYF. The full variable domain, in which reference TRBV19 and TRBJ2-7 provide the parts outside the CDR3, is DGGITQSPKYLFRKEGQNVTLSCEQNLNHDAMYWYRQDPGQGLRLIYYSQIVNDFQKGDIAEGYSVSREKKESFPLTVTSAQKNPTAFYLCASSIGRGQNEQYFGPGTRLTVT.

The genes are TRBV20-1 and TRBJ2-1; D may be TRBD1 or TRBD2 (5 bases each). The ends were cut back, 3 bases at V and 2 bases at J, with 11 bases in the middle. CDR1 is DFQATT, CDR2 SNEGSKA, per germline (reference sequence). There are 14 residues in the CDR3. CDR3 nucleotide sequence: TGCAGTGCTAGTAGGGGACCACCCTACAATGAGCAGTTCTTC. Translated, it gives CSASRGPPYNEQFF.

This clonotype was detected a few times. The chain joins TRBV12-3 or TRBV12-4 to TRBJ2-5; 11 bases are a match to TRBD2. The CDR3 runs 18 residues. V trimming: 3 bases; J trimming: 3 bases; junction bases outside the gene matches: 12. For the CDR3, the DNA is TGTGCCAGCAGTTTGTATCTAGCGGGGGGCCTAGGGGAAGAGACCCAGTACTTC. Translated, it gives CASSLYLAGGLGEETQYF.

V is TRBV5-6 and J is TRBJ1-2; TRBD1 aligns across 10 bases. The CDR3 is 14 residues long. Germline V CDR1 and CDR2: SGHDT, YYEEEE. With 4 bases clipped from V and 7 bases from J, the junction kept 7 bases outside the gene matches. The CDR3 sequence is CASSQGTGAVGYTF. In DNA, the CDR3 is TGTGCCAGCAGCCAAGGGACAGGGGCTGTTGGCTACACCTTC.

V gene TRBV20-1 combines with J gene TRBJ2-1; 7 bases are a match to TRBD1. The CDR3 totals 15 residues. V shed 1 base and J 2 bases; nucleotides not matched to a gene: 5. CDR1 is DFQATT, CDR2 SNEGSKA, per germline (reference sequence). The CDR3 reads CSARARQGTYNEQFF. CDR3 DNA sequence: TGCAGTGCTAGAGCAAGACAGGGTACCTACAATGAGCAGTTCTTC.

There are a few counts of this clonotype. V usage is TRBV7-2 and J usage is TRBJ2-5, with a tentative D call TRBD1 (5 bases). Trimming took 1 base from V and 5 from J, leaving 14 bases between them. CDR1 is SGHTA, CDR2 FQGNSA, per germline. CDR3 length: 15 residues. The CDR3 spells CASSLVEGVMETQYF. The CDR3 DNA follows: TGTGCCAGCAGCTTAGTTGAAGGGGTGATGGAGACCCAGTACTTC.